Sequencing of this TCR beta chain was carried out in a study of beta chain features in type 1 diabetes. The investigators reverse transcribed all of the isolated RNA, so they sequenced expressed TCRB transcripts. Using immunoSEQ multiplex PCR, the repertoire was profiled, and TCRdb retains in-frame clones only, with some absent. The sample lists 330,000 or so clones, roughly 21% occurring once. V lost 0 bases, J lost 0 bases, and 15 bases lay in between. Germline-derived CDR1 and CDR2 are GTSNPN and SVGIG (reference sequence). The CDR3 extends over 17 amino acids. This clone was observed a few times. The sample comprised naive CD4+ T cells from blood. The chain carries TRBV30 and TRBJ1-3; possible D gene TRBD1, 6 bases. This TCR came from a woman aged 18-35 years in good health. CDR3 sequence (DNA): TGTGCCTGGAGTGTACTCGACAGGCGCCTCTCTGGAAACACCATATATTTT. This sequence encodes CAWSVLDRRLSGNTIYF.